This T cell receptor beta chain was recovered during a study of cytomegalovirus exposure and HLA in healthy donors. On the study more broadly: Researchers previously reported finding 90 million to 130 million unique TCR beta sequences from about 179 million T cells.

With respect to this clone: Its antigen is still unknown. The germline gene is not matched at one end of the junction; a read error may be the cause.

The CDR3 extends over 11 amino acids. The germline V gene encodes CDR1 LNHDA and CDR2 SQIVND (reference sequence). Study-level findings and limits: On later analysis, the bulk of CMV-associated TCR beta chains appeared to be HLA-restricted. In an earlier analysis, in some 540 donors, most V segments appeared productive either ~87% or ~30% of the time.

60 Vbeta and 13 Jbeta primers were used in PCR. Measured with immunoSEQ multiplex PCR; TCRdb has only the in-frame clones, and not every one. The top ten clones hold approximately 1.7% of a sample with about 140,000 clones, about 68% of them seen once. The sample comprised PBMCs. The J gene is TRBJ2-2, the V gene TRBV19, with D perhaps TRBD2 (6 bases). The sequence derives from a human donor in good health. CDR3 DNA sequence: TGTGCCAGTCGAGGTGTCGGGGGGCTGTTTTTT. Protein sequence: CASRGVGGLFF.